The rows below give T cell receptor beta chains drawn from one sample of a study of CD8 T cells in Susac syndrome. TCRdb reprocessed the immunoSEQ multiplex PCR reads via MiXCR and lists one record per CDR3 protein. The sample consists of some 300,000 distinct CDR3 sequences, around 89% of them appearing once. The sequencing sample was made of CD8+ T cells from PBMCs. The receptors were sampled from a human donor with multiple sclerosis. Both conserved end residues are part of each CDR3. The D gene is left open where the match is weak. Not all rows give a size; the values are once, few, many and, for expanded clones, a class.

TRBV6-2/TRBV6-3,-,few,TRBJ1-1,CAARVGENTEAFF,TGTGCGGCGCGAGTTGGGGAGAACACTGAAGCTTTCTTT
TRBV19,-,-,TRBJ1-2,CASQVAAHGYTF,TGTGCCAGTCAAGTAGCAGCGCATGGCTACACCTTC
TRBV15,-,-,TRBJ2-1,CATQGHLSYNEQFF,TGTGCCACCCAGGGACACCTCTCCTACAATGAGCAGTTCTTC
TRBV11-2,-,-,TRBJ2-1,CASSSELVISYNEQFF,TGTGCCAGCAGCTCGGAACTAGTCATCTCCTACAATGAGCAGTTCTTC
TRBV28,-,-,TRBJ2-6,CASSFAPASGANVLTF,TGTGCCAGCAGTTTCGCCCCGGCCTCTGGGGCCAACGTCCTGACTTTC
TRBV7-9,TRBD2,-,TRBJ2-5,CASSLDQLAGEETQYF,TGTGCCAGCAGCTTAGACCAACTAGCGGGTGAAGAGACCCAGTACTTC
TRBV27,-,-,TRBJ2-7,CASSLSAGEYPYEQYF,TGTGCCAGCAGTTTATCGGCCGGGGAGTACCCCTACGAGCAGTACTTC
TRBV7-8,-,-,TRBJ2-2,CASSGSRAGELFF,TGTGCCAGCAGCGGTTCCCGGGCCGGGGAGCTGTTTTTT
TRBV30,-,-,TRBJ2-5,CAWSVPLGQETQYF,TGTGCCTGGAGTGTACCCCTTGGCCAAGAGACCCAGTACTTC
TRBV27,-,-,TRBJ2-7,CASSFAGGGSSYEQYF,TGTGCCAGCAGTTTCGCAGGGGGAGGGAGCTCCTACGAGCAGTACTTC
TRBV23-1,-,-,TRBJ1-1,CASSQPRTCHLEAFF,TGCGCCAGCAGTCAGCCCCGGACATGCCACCTTGAAGCTTTCTTT
TRBV6-6,-,-,TRBJ1-1,CASSYLLGGGIEAFF,TGTGCCAGCAGTTACCTCCTGGGGGGAGGGATTGAAGCTTTCTTT
TRBV24-1,TRBD1,-,TRBJ1-2,CATSLDRYYGYTF,TGTGCCACCAGTCTGGACAGGTACTATGGCTACACCTTC
TRBV27,-,few,TRBJ2-4,CASSGRMGQLNF,TGTGCCAGCAGTGGGCGGATGGGGCAGCTCAACTTC
TRBV6-6,-,once,TRBJ2-7,CASSFQGISYEQYF,TGTGCCAGCAGTTTTCAGGGTATCTCCTACGAGCAGTACTTC
TRBV4-3,TRBD2,-,TRBJ2-1,CASSWGGEYEQFF,TGCGCCAGCAGCTGGGGAGGGGAGTATGAGCAGTTCTTC
TRBV7-6,TRBD2,-,TRBJ2-3,CASSLALAADTQYF,TGTGCCAGCAGCTTGGCTCTAGCGGCAGATACGCAGTATTTT
TRBV27,-,-,TRBJ1-1,CASSFSASGNTEAFF,TGTGCCAGCAGTTTTAGCGCTTCTGGGAACACTGAAGCTTTCTTT
TRBV30,-,-,TRBJ2-7,CAWNPGQGHEQYF,TGTGCCTGGAACCCGGGTCAGGGCCACGAGCAGTACTTC
TRBV25-1,TRBD1,-,TRBJ2-5,CASSLTGEETQYF,TGTGCCAGCAGCCTGACAGGGGAAGAGACCCAGTACTTC
TRBV28,TRBD1,-,TRBJ2-7,CASSHPGQRPYEQYF,TGTGCCAGCAGTCATCCGGGACAGAGACCCTACGAGCAGTACTTC
TRBV20-1,-,-,TRBJ2-1,CSARDEPHRRQFF,TGCAGTGCTAGAGATGAACCCCACAGGCGGCAGTTCTTC
TRBV5-1,-,-,TRBJ2-2,CASSWQGNTGELFF,TGCGCCAGCAGTTGGCAGGGGAACACCGGGGAGCTGTTTTTT
TRBV25-1,TRBD2,-,TRBJ2-2,CASSGYFGGTLNTGELFF,TGTGCCAGCAGCGGATATTTCGGGGGGACCTTGAACACCGGGGAGCTGTTTTTT
TRBV2,-,-,TRBJ1-1,CASCTGLGNTEAFF,TGTGCCAGCTGTACAGGGTTGGGGAACACTGAAGCTTTCTTT
TRBV27,-,-,TRBJ2-2,CASSFIGFANTGELFF,TGTGCCAGCAGTTTTATTGGCTTCGCGAACACCGGGGAGCTGTTTTTT
TRBV7-6,TRBD2,-,TRBJ2-1,CASSPDTGLADEQFF,TGTGCCAGCAGCCCAGATACTGGACTAGCCGATGAGCAGTTCTTC
TRBV28,-,once,TRBJ2-1,CASSLLRVWEQFF,TGTGCCAGCAGTTTACTCCGGGTCTGGGAGCAGTTCTTC
TRBV19,-,once,TRBJ2-4,CASSDTRGAKNIQYF,TGTGCCAGTAGTGACACCCGGGGGGCCAAAAACATTCAGTACTTC
TRBV2,-,-,TRBJ1-1,CASSEMNTEAFF,TGTGCCAGCAGTGAAATGAACACTGAAGCTTTCTTT
TRBV20-1,-,-,TRBJ1-1,CSARDQGRVWYTEAFF,TGCAGTGCTAGAGACCAGGGACGGGTTTGGTACACTGAAGCTTTCTTT
TRBV4-3,TRBD1,-,TRBJ2-2,CASSQDIPGGLNTGELFF,TGCGCCAGCAGCCAAGATATTCCAGGGGGCCTTAACACCGGGGAGCTGTTTTTT